The 3 T cell receptor beta chains below come from one sample, sequenced in a study of T cells after yellow fever vaccination. TCRdb fed the 5' RACE reads into MiXCR, producing one record per CDR3 protein. This sample yields more than 95,000 distinct CDR3 sequences, of which under 8% are seen a single time; 2.5% belongs to the top ten. Sequencing was performed on CD4+ T cells sorted from PBMCs, taken roughly 10 days after the first yellow fever vaccination. The receptors here all came from a man younger than 35 who received the YFV17D yellow fever vaccine.

This chain uses TRBV5-4 with TRBJ2-5; 8 bases are a match to TRBD2. Germline V CDR1 and CDR2: SGHNT, YYREEE (reference sequence). V was pared by 2 bases and J by 3 bases, with 3 bases of the junction left unmatched. The CDR3 sequence is 14 residues long. The CDR3 protein is CASSFSGAKETQYF. The CDR3 bases are TGTGCCAGCAGCTTTAGCGGGGCGAAAGAGACCCAGTACTTC.

This clonotype came up many times. The chain carries TRBV19 and TRBJ2-4; TRBD2 matches 14 bases. The CDR3 is 14 residues long. The V and J ends lost 9 bases and 9 bases, in that order; junction bases with no gene match: 7. In germline, CDR1 is LNHDA, CDR2 SQIVND (reference sequence). The CDR3 protein is CASKTSGGAGIQYF. The CDR3 bases are TGTGCCAGCAAGACTAGCGGGGGGGCCGGCATTCAGTACTTC.

This clonotype was recorded at least ten times. The chain has TRBV18 and TRBJ2-1; D is perhaps TRBD2 (6 bases). CDR1 is KGHSH and CDR2 is LQKENI in the germline V gene. This CDR3 spans 17 amino acids. The V end lost 4 bases, the J end lost 2 bases, and 18 bases lay between the germline ends. This chain's CDR3 is CASSLMEFAGTYNEQFF. The DNA of the CDR3 is TGTGCCAGCTCACTGATGGAATTTGCGGGGACCTACAATGAGCAGTTCTTC.